This T cell receptor (beta chain) was found in a study of CD8 T cells in ankylosing spondylitis. Findings and caveats of the study: Ankylosing spondylitis blood appeared to be characterized by a TCR beta motif of several highly homologous variants. Significantly higher representation of disease-linked clones was reported for matched ankylosing spondylitis synovial fluid. Reports of some motif variants in reactive arthritis synovial fluid and blood predate this one. Clones linked with disease were CD8+ and fairly uncommon in the peripheral blood.

Regarding this clonotype: Its antigen is unknown.

Quantitative molecular-barcoded 5'-RACE generated the TCR beta libraries. TCRdb passed the 5' RACE reads through MiXCR, listing each CDR3 protein once. The sample lists over 600,000 distinct CDR3 sequences, under 20% occurring once. Looked up from germline, CDR1 is MNHEY and CDR2 is SVGEGT. Germline trimming cut 6 bases from V and 9 bases from J; bases unmatched to any gene: 14. The CDR3 covers 15 residues. The chain uses TRBV6-2 or TRBV6-3 and TRBJ2-1; 7 bases line up with TRBD2. This clonotype was sampled from a male donor with ankylosing spondylitis. The sample was blood, either unsorted or a sorted T cell fraction (not recorded which). The CDR3 sequence is CASRGSAAGLSEQFF. DNA of the CDR3: TGTGCCAGCAGGGGCTCTGCAGCGGGACTTAGTGAGCAGTTCTTC.